This T cell receptor beta chain was sequenced in a study of cytomegalovirus exposure and HLA in healthy donors. The study, taken as a whole, reports: Most sequenced TCRs were rare (though some public TCRs occurred in many donors). Earlier results showed most TCR beta V segments being productive about 87% or about 30% of the time. A later look showed TCR association rates differing by HLA locus, highest for DRB1 and lowest for HLA-C.

V lost 6 bases and J lost 7; bases outside the gene matches: 12. This CDR3 region has 15 residues. Germline lookup yields CDR1 SQVTM and CDR2 ANQGSEA. This clone has only a few counts. What it recognizes is unknown. The PCR had 60 Vbeta and 13 Jbeta primers. Sequenced by immunoSEQ multiplex PCR; TCRdb stores in-frame clones only, minus some. The table has 200,000 to 250,000 clones, roughly four fifths seen once. The chain links TRBV29-1 to TRBJ2-1, with 10 positions matching TRBD1. Source material: PBMCs. This receptor was identified in a woman aged 55-69 years in good health and CMV-seropositive. The CDR3 nucleotides are TGCAGCGTCAGCACGGGACAGGGGTTCCCAAATGAGCAGTTCTTC. This codes for CSVSTGQGFPNEQFF.